The T cell receptor (beta chain) under discussion was sequenced for a study of blood T cell repertoires in COVID-19. As for the study in general: The study drew acute and convalescent COVID-19 samples from the United States, Italy and Spain. T cells, B-cell-depleted T cells, or PBMCs provided the cDNA or gDNA that served as material.

Seattle patients were enrolled while actively infected and followed longitudinally. V lost 4 bases, J lost 0 bases, and 8 bases stayed unmatched. This CDR3 contains 18 residues. The germline CDR1 and CDR2 sequences are MNHNS and SASEGT. Assay used: immunoSEQ multiplex PCR; TCRdb lists only in-frame clones, some missing. This sample carries about 220,000 clones, roughly 80% of them seen once, and the ten largest clones take roughly 5.5%. The clonotype originates from a woman aged 70-85 years with COVID-19, enrolled during active disease. J is TRBJ2-3 and V is TRBV6-1; 12 bases are a match to TRBD2. The sample was peripheral blood. CDR3 sequence (DNA): TGTGCCAGCAGTGCTGGCTGGACTAGCGGGGCTAGCACAGATACGCAGTATTTT. This encodes CASSAGWTSGASTDTQYF.